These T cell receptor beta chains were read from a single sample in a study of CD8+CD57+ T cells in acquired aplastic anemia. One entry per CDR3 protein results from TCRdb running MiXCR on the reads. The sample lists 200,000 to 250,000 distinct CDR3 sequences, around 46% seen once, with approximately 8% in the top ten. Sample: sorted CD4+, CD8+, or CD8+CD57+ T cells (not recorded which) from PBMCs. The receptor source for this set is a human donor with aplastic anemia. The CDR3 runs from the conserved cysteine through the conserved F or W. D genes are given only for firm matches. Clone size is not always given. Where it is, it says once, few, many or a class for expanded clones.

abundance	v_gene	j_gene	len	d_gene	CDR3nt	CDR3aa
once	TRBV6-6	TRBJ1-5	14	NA	TGTGCCAGCAGCCCCGGGATCCTCCATCAGCCCCAGCATTTT	CASSPGILHQPQHF
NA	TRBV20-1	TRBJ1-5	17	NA	TGCAGTGCTACTAGCGGGGGGGGTCGGCATCGCAATCAGCCCCAGCATTTT	CSATSGGGRHRNQPQHF
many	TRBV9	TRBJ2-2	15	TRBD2	TGTGCCAGCCAACCGAGGCGGGAGCCCACCGGGGAGCTGTTTTTT	CASQPRREPTGELFF
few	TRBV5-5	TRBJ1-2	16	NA	TGTGCCAGCAGCCCGGATCTCTCTGCGGGAACTAACGGCTACACCTTC	CASSPDLSAGTNGYTF
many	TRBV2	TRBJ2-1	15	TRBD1	TGTGCCAGCAGTGGACAGGGGAAGGTCTACAATGAGCAGTTCTTC	CASSGQGKVYNEQFF
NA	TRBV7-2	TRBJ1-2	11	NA	TGTGCCAGCAGTCAGACAGGTTCCTACACCTTC	CASSQTGSYTF
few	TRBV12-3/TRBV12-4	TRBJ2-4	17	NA	TGTGCCAGCAGTTTAGGCATAGTAGGGGAGACCAAAAACATTCAGTACTTC	CASSLGIVGETKNIQYF
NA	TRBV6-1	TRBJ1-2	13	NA	TGTGCCAGCAGTGCAACGGGGCGCTACGGCTACACCTTC	CASSATGRYGYTF
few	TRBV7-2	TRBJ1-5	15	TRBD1	TGTGCCAGCAGCTGGGACAGGGGGAGCAATCAGCCCCAGCATTTT	CASSWDRGSNQPQHF
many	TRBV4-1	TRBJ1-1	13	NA	TGCGCCAGCAGCCAAGACCGGCCGGGGGTAACTTTCTTT	CASSQDRPGVTFF
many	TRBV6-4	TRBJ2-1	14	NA	TGTGCCAGCAGTGAAAGTCTCCGCGGCAATGAGCAGTTCTTC	CASSESLRGNEQFF
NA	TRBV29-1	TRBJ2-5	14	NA	TGCAGCGTTGAACTACCCCCTTCCCAAGAGACCCAGTACTTC	CSVELPPSQETQYF
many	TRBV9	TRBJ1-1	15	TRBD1	TGTGCCAGCAGCGCTTTAACAGGGGTATACACTGAAGCTTTCTTT	CASSALTGVYTEAFF
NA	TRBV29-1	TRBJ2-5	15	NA	TGCAGCGTAGATCACGGGGCGCGTACGAAAGAGACCCAGTACTTC	CSVDHGARTKETQYF
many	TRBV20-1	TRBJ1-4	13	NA	TGCAGTGGGGGACGGGCGAATAATGAAAAACTGTTTTTT	CSGGRANNEKLFF
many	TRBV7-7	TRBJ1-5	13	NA	TGTGCTAGCAGCCTCGGGGAGAATCAGCCCCAGCATTTT	CASSLGENQPQHF
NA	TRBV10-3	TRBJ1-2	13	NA	TGTGCCATCAGTGGGCACAGAAACTGTGGCTACACCTTC	CAISGHRNCGYTF
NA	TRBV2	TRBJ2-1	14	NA	TGTGCCAGCAGCCAAGAACTAGTTTCGGATGAGCAGTTCTTC	CASSQELVSDEQFF
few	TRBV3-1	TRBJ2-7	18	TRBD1	TGTGCCAGCAGCCAAGATCTGGTTCAAAGGACAGGGGACTACGAGCAGTACTTC	CASSQDLVQRTGDYEQYF
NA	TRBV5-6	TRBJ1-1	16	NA	TGTGCCAGCAGCTTCTGGGGGGAAACAGGGAGCACTGAAGCTTTCTTT	CASSFWGETGSTEAFF
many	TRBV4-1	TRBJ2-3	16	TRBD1	TGCGCCAGCAGCCAAGTCCAAGACAGGGGGTCAGATACGCAGTATTTT	CASSQVQDRGSDTQYF
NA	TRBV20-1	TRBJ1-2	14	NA	TGCAGTGCTAGAGCATTGATCAGACTCTATGGCTACACCTTC	CSARALIRLYGYTF
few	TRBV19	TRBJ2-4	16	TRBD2	TGTGCCAGTAGTAAGAGGGACTACCTAGCCAAAAACATTCAGTACTTC	CASSKRDYLAKNIQYF
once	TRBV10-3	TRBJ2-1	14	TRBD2	TGTGCAATAGGCGGGACTAGCGGGATTGATGAGCAGTTCTTC	CAIGGTSGIDEQFF
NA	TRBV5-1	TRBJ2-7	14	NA	TGCGCCAGCAGCTCCAAACAGGTGGTGGACGAGCAGTACTTC	CASSSKQVVDEQYF
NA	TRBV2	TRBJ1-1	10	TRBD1	TGTGCCAGCCGACAGGGGGTGGCTTTCTTT	CASRQGVAFF
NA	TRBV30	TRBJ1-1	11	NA	TGTGCCTGGAGCCCAGGCTATGAAGCTTTCTTT	CAWSPGYEAFF
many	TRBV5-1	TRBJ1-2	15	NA	TGCGCCAGCAGCAGGGCGGATACAGGGTATGATGGCTACACCTTC	CASSRADTGYDGYTF
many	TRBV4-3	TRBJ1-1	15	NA	TGCGCCAGCAGCCGGGGGCAGGGCGTTAGCACTGAAGCTTTCTTT	CASSRGQGVSTEAFF
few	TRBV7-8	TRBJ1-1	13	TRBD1	TGTGCCAGCAGCTTTCAGGGGGGCACTGAAGCTTTCTTT	CASSFQGGTEAFF
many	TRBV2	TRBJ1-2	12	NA	TGTGCCAGCATCGGACAGTTCTATGGCTACACCTTC	CASIGQFYGYTF
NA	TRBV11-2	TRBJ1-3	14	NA	TGTGCCAGCAGTTTAGAGGGGTCTGGAAACACCATATATTTT	CASSLEGSGNTIYF
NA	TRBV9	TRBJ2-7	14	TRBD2	TGTGCCAGACCGACTAGCGGGAGCTTCTACGAGCAGTACTTC	CARPTSGSFYEQYF
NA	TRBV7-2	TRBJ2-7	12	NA	TGTGCCAGCCGGGGGGCCTCCTACGGGCAGTACTTC	CASRGASYGQYF
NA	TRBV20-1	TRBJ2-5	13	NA	TGCAGTGCTAGAAAAGACTACCAAGAGACCCAGTACTTC	CSARKDYQETQYF
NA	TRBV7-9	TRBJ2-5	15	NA	TGTGCCAGCAGCTTGGGGGGGGCGGGGGCACGGGGGCAGTACTTC	CASSLGGAGARGQYF